The rows below give T cell receptor beta chains drawn from one sample of a study of T cells in localized non-small cell lung cancer. Only in-frame clones appear in the TCRdb table, and some are missing; sequencing was by immunoSEQ multiplex PCR. There are under 55,000 clones in the sample; roughly 90% occur only once, and over 9.5% lies in the top ten. This material consisted of PBMCs, taken before any cancer treatment. The receptors shown here come from a woman between 35 and 70 years old with stage II lung adenocarcinoma. The CDR3 runs from the conserved cysteine through the conserved F or W. D genes are given only for firm matches.

16	TRBD2	TRBV7-6	TRBJ2-3	CASSLARTSTTDTQYF
13	-	TRBV27	TRBJ2-5	CASSLGFLETQYF
15	-	TRBV28	TRBJ1-2	CASSPVGEIIYGYTF
16	-	TRBV9	TRBJ1-2	CASSALWGVPYYGYTF
15	TRBD1	TRBV11-2	TRBJ2-7	CASSLGGQGLYEQYF
15	TRBD1	TRBV5-1	TRBJ1-5	CASSLQGGGNQPQHF
12	-	TRBV18	TRBJ2-5	CASSPSGETQYF
16	TRBD1	TRBV6-6	TRBJ2-1	CASSSGTGISYNEQFF
14	TRBD1	TRBV9	TRBJ2-7	CASSATTGIREQYF
15	-	TRBV18	TRBJ2-2	CASSPRQTDTGELFF
13	TRBD2	TRBV6-1	TRBJ2-1	CASITSGYNEQFF
14	TRBD1	TRBV6-5	TRBJ2-7	CASRDRGHGYEQYF
15	-	TRBV7-3	TRBJ1-3	CASSLGRTPGNTIYF
13	-	TRBV11-3	TRBJ1-1	CASSRTANTEAFF
13	-	TRBV29-1	TRBJ1-1	CSVSVNADTEAFF
13	-	TRBV6-5	TRBJ1-2	CASSYLGPRDYTF
14	-	TRBV7-2	TRBJ1-2	CASSTPGGLWGYTF
15	TRBD1	TRBV29-1	TRBJ2-1	CSVGAGGNRYNEQFF
17	-	TRBV19	TRBJ1-5	CASSILGGRYQGQPQHF
17	TRBD2	TRBV18	TRBJ2-5	CASSPPLAGGPGETQYF
15	TRBD1	TRBV2	TRBJ1-1	CASSGQGALNTEAFF
13	-	TRBV6-1	TRBJ2-5	CASSTTLGETQYF
12	-	TRBV2	TRBJ2-7	CASSEGPYEQYF
17	-	TRBV7-7	TRBJ2-6	CASSLGGSGSGANVLTF
16	TRBD2	TRBV18	TRBJ2-1	CASSASGTSGGGEQFF
15	-	TRBV27	TRBJ2-3	CASSGGERLPDTQYF
14	TRBD2	TRBV10-1	TRBJ2-3	CASSESSGSDTQYF
14	-	TRBV18	TRBJ1-2	CASSPDRSNYGYTF
15	-	TRBV6-5	TRBJ2-7	CASSPGAANFDEQYF
15	-	TRBV15	TRBJ1-1	CATSRGDRDHAEAFF
14	-	TRBV6-1	TRBJ2-1	CAGDQGSSYNEQFF
15	TRBD1	TRBV7-7	TRBJ2-7	CASSPYGQGRGEQYF
15	TRBD1	TRBV19	TRBJ1-1	CASSTTGAGGTEAFF
14	TRBD1	TRBV5-1	TRBJ2-7	CASSRGQGGYEQYF
15	-	TRBV7-8	TRBJ2-1	CASSLRSGTYNEQFF
14	TRBD2	TRBV14	TRBJ2-7	CASSLASGSYEQYF
16	TRBD1	TRBV18	TRBJ1-6	CASSLTRDSYNSPLHF
18	TRBD2	TRBV27	TRBJ2-1	CASSLETSGIGSYNEQFF